The TCR beta chain under discussion was sequenced for a study of blood T cell repertoires in COVID-19. Looking at the study overall: Samples came from the United States, Italy and Spain, spanning acute and convalescent COVID-19. T cells, B-cell-depleted T cells, or PBMCs supplied cDNA or gDNA.

V was clipped by 6 bases and J by 3 bases, with 13 bases between them. The CDR3 spans 14 residues. CDR1 is MNHEY, CDR2 SMNVEV, per germline (reference sequence). Original methodology: Researchers report that nucleated cell counts were estimated from reference gene primer amplification. Some clones are missing from TCRdb's copy, which holds only in-frame ones; the method was immunoSEQ multiplex PCR. The V and J calls and clone size were taken over from that table, and D and trimming were inferred from the DNA. The profile shows under 70,000 clones, roughly 70% of them singletons. The TCR was taken from a woman aged 70-85 years with acute or convalescent COVID-19. The V and J genes are TRBV27 and TRBJ2-3; a weak D match, TRBD2 (6 bases). The sample was peripheral blood. CDR3 in amino acids: CASRRLDWTDTQYF. In DNA, the CDR3 is TGTGCCAGCAGGAGACTAGATTGGACAGATACGCAGTATTTT.